The T cell receptor beta chain described here comes from a study of blood T cell repertoires in COVID-19. Study at large: The origin of the acute and convalescent COVID-19 samples was the United States, Italy and Spain.

Per the original data handling: Amplification of reference gene primers provided the estimated nucleated cell counts. Profiling relied on immunoSEQ multiplex PCR, and the TCRdb table lists in-frame clones only, not all of them. From that table come the V and J calls and clone size; the DNA was used to work out D and trimming. The sample gives hundreds of thousands of clones, under 90% of which show up once; approximately 10% is in the top ten. Trimming took off 2 bases at V and 1 base at J, with 14 bases between the two ends. There are 16 residues in the CDR3. Germline CDR1 and CDR2: SGHVS and FNYEAQ. Seattle researchers signed up patients amid active infection and tracked them longitudinally.

Sequencing was carried out using peripheral blood. The rearrangement joins TRBV7-6 to TRBJ2-5; TRBD2 might be the D (6 bases). This clonotype was obtained from a man aged 45-65 years with COVID-19, enrolled during active disease. The CDR3 region is CASSLYGAGPQETQYF. CDR3 DNA: TGTGCCAGCAGCTTATATGGTGCGGGACCCCAAGAGACCCAGTACTTC.